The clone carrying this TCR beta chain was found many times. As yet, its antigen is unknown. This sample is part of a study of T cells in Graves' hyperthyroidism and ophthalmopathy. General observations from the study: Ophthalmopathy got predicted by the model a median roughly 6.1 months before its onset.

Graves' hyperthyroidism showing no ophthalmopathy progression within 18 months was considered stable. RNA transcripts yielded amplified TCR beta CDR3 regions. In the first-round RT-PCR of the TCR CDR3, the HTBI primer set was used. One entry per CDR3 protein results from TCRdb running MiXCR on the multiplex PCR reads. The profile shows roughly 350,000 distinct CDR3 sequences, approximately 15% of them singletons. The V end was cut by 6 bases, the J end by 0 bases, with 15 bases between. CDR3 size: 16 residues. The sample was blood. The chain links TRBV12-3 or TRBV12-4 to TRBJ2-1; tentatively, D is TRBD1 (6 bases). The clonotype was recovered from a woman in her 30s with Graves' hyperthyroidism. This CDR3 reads CASRTGRRSSYNEQFF. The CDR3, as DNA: TGTGCCAGCAGGACAGGACGGAGGAGCTCCTACAATGAGCAGTTCTTC.